Below are 28 T cell receptor beta chains sequenced from a single sample in a study of metastatic and nonmetastatic thyroid tumors. TCRdb called clones again from the PCR reads with MiXCR. Found here are 5,000 to 8,000 clones, about 32% of them singletons; the top ten hold 15% to 20%. No patient received treatment before thyroid surgery. Source material: adjacent normal tissue. The receptors derive from a female donor with papillary thyroid cancer or a benign thyroid nodule (not recorded which). Some clones in this sample may be carry-over from other donors' samples.

The rearrangement joins TRBV6-5 to TRBJ1-6; D is uncertain. The CDR3 extends over 15 amino acids. Germline values: CDR1 MNHEY, CDR2 SVGAGI. Trimming removed 6 bases from V and 19 bases from J, with 28 bases in between. This CDR3 is CASSYNAGRESPIHF. CDR3 nucleotide sequence: TGTGCCAGCAGCTACAATGCGGGGAGAGAGTCACCCATACACTTT.

This clone turned up a few times. This chain uses TRBV11-2 with TRBJ1-1; 7 bases are shared with TRBD1. CDR1 and CDR2 from the germline V gene are SGHAT and FQNNGV. J lost 3 bases, V lost 4 bases, and 8 bases had no gene match. The length of the CDR3 is 15 residues. CDR3 amino acids: CASSSNRGRDTEAFF. The CDR3 region has the DNA TGTGCCAGCAGCTCTAACAGGGGTCGGGACACTGAAGCTTTCTTT.

This clone was observed a few times. This chain connects TRBV29-1 to TRBJ1-5, with a possible D match to TRBD1 (6 bases). The J call may be faulty, since TRBJ2-3 better matches the DNA end. In germline, CDR1 is SQVTM, CDR2 ANQGSEA. The CDR3 spans 13 residues. CDR3 nucleotides: TGCAGCGTTGGGGACAACACGAATCAGACCCAGTATTTT. Translated, it gives CSVGDNTNQTQYF.

About this clone: A much larger clone lies a single base off, so this may be a read error. The V gene is TRBV3-1, the J gene TRBJ1-5; tentative D call: TRBD1 (6 bases). V dropped 0 bases and J dropped 11 bases, with 20 bases sitting between them. The CDR3 contains 16 residues. Germline V gene data show CDR1 as LGHDT and CDR2 as YNNKEL (reference sequence). The DNA for the CDR3 is TGTGCCAGCAGCCAAGATTTTGGCAGGGGAGGCCAGTCCCAGCATTTT. Residues: CASSQDFGRGGQSQHF.

This clone came up a few times. V is TRBV6-1 and J is TRBJ2-1; a weak D match, TRBD1 (6 bases). CDR1 and CDR2 from the germline V gene are MNHNS and SASEGT. The CDR3 length is 16 residues. Between the trimmed V and J ends, which lost 2 bases and 0 bases, there was a span of 11 bases. The CDR3 spells CASSEWTEPSYNEQFF. The CDR3 region has the DNA TGTGCCAGCAGTGAATGGACAGAGCCCTCCTACAATGAGCAGTTCTTC.

This rearrangement joins TRBV28 to TRBJ2-7; 9 nucleotides agree with TRBD2. The CDR3 extends over 15 amino acids. CDR1 MDHEN and CDR2 SYDVKM come from the germline V gene. J lost 2 bases, V lost 4 bases, and 6 bases had no gene match. The chain's CDR3 is CASSSPSGATYEQYF. In DNA, the CDR3 is TGTGCCAGCAGTTCCCCTAGCGGGGCTACCTACGAGCAGTACTTC.

The chain links TRBV6-2 or TRBV6-3 to TRBJ1-5; D not certain. Looked up from germline, CDR1 is MNHEY and CDR2 is SVGEGT. CDR3 length: 15 amino acids. V lost 8 bases to trimming and J lost 0 bases, with 14 bases between them. CDR3 region: CASYGGYYSNQPQHF. CDR3 coding DNA: TGTGCCAGCTATGGCGGCTACTATAGCAATCAGCCCCAGCATTTT.

The chain recombines TRBV12-3 or TRBV12-4 with TRBJ2-7, with 7 bases lining up with TRBD2. The CDR3 runs to 12 residues. V shed 5 bases, J shed 6 bases, and the junction held 4 bases outside the gene matches. CDR3 DNA: TGTGCCAGCAGTCTGACGGGAGGCGAGCAGTACTTC. Its protein is CASSLTGGEQYF.

The V call is TRBV6-5, the J call TRBJ1-1, with D unclear. V gave up 2 bases and J gave up 0 bases, with 4 bases separating them. The germline CDR1 and CDR2 sequences are MNHEY and SVGAGI. This CDR3 has 13 residues. CDR3 residues: CASSYRVNTEAFF. In DNA form, the CDR3 reads TGTGCCAGCAGTTACAGGGTGAACACTGAAGCTTTCTTT.

The gene calls are TRBV20-1 and TRBJ2-3; 7 positions agree with TRBD2. Looked up from germline, CDR1 is DFQATT and CDR2 is SNEGSKA (reference sequence). J gave up 10 bases and V 1 base, and 17 bases lay outside the gene matches. The CDR3 contains 16 residues. The CDR3: CSARVEGREDTESQYF. The CDR3 coding sequence is TGCAGTGCTAGAGTTGAAGGGAGGGAGGACACAGAATCGCAGTATTTT.

The rearrangement uses TRBV11-2 and TRBJ1-1; no clear D. From germline, CDR1 is SGHAT and CDR2 FQNNGV. The CDR3 has 13 amino acids. V lost 2 bases and J lost 1, with 5 bases in between. The CDR3 sequence: CASSLWGNTEAFF. Written as DNA, the CDR3 is TGTGCCAGCAGCTTATGGGGGAACACTGAAGCTTTCTTT.

This chain connects TRBV20-1 to TRBJ2-7; 12 positions agree with TRBD1. Germline V gives CDR1 DFQATT, CDR2 SNEGSKA (reference sequence). With 3 bases clipped from V and 5 bases from J, the junction kept 5 bases outside the gene matches. CDR3 length: 14 residues. CDR3 residues: CSARWDRGPHEQYF. The DNA for the CDR3 is TGCAGTGCTAGGTGGGACAGGGGGCCTCACGAGCAGTACTTC.

There are a few counts of this clone. This sequence joins TRBV27 and TRBJ1-2, with a tentative D call TRBD1 (6 bases). Trimming cost V 0 bases and J 7 bases, with 30 bases left between them. Per the germline V gene, CDR1 is MNHEY and CDR2 is SMNVEV (reference sequence). The CDR3 extends over 20 amino acids. The chain's CDR3 is CASSLSVGLSSGGRLSGYTF. The CDR3 DNA reads as TGTGCCAGCAGTTTATCAGTTGGGCTGTCATCGGGGGGGCGGCTATCTGGCTACACCTTC.

This clone appeared a few times. The rearrangement links TRBV6-1 to TRBJ2-3; possible D gene TRBD2, 5 bases. Trimming stripped 6 bases from V and 1 base from J, with 17 bases between. Germline V gene sequence: CDR1 MNHNS, CDR2 SASEGT. This CDR3 has 16 amino acids. This CDR3 is CASSRPSQGGTDTQYF. CDR3 DNA: TGTGCCAGCAGCCGACCTAGCCAAGGAGGCACAGATACGCAGTATTTT.

This chain connects TRBV6-4 to TRBJ2-7; no clear D gene. The ends were cut back, 4 bases at V and 3 bases at J, with 22 bases in the middle. This CDR3 contains 17 residues. Germline V gives CDR1 MRHNA, CDR2 SNTAGT. CDR3: CASSAPRVRTLHYEQYF. The CDR3 DNA reads as TGTGCCAGCAGTGCTCCCCGGGTCCGAACATTACACTACGAGCAGTACTTC.

This clone is labeled as large (0.1 to 1%). V gene TRBV20-1 combines with J gene TRBJ2-7, with 9 bases lining up with TRBD2. This CDR3 is built from 16 residues. Germline V lookup: CDR1 DFQATT, CDR2 SNEGSKA (reference sequence). V lost 2 bases to trimming and J lost 3 bases; unmatched junction nucleotides: 11. The CDR3 spells CSARPQSGLAFYEQYF. CDR3 nucleotide sequence: TGCAGTGCTAGACCCCAATCGGGACTAGCCTTCTACGAGCAGTACTTC.

V usage is TRBV12-3 or TRBV12-4 and J usage is TRBJ2-7; 9 positions match TRBD1. The CDR3 has 13 residues. V shed 6 bases, J shed 5 bases, and the junction held 5 bases outside the gene matches. The DNA for the CDR3 is TGTGCCAGCAGAGGGGGACAGGGAAACGAGCAGTACTTC. It codes for CASRGGQGNEQYF.

The chain couples TRBV27 to TRBJ1-1; D gene unclear. CDR1 and CDR2 (germline): MNHEY, SMNVEV (reference sequence). The CDR3 has 12 amino acids. Trimming pared 3 bases from V and 6 bases from J, leaving 8 bases between. The CDR3 nucleotides read TGTGCCAGCAGTTTTGCTCCCCCTGAAGCTTTCTTT. This translates into CASSFAPPEAFF.

This clone was observed a few times. This chain joins TRBV6-1 and TRBJ2-7, with TRBD1 as a possible D gene (5 bases). Germline-derived CDR1 and CDR2 are MNHNS and SASEGT. The CDR3 loop spans 13 amino acids. Trimming took off 3 bases at V and 2 bases at J, with 8 bases between the two ends. In nucleotides, the CDR3 is TGTGCCAGCAGTGAGGCAGGGCCCTACGAGCAGTACTTC. Protein product: CASSEAGPYEQYF.

The count of this clone is one. This chain joins TRBV11-2 and TRBJ2-1, with no clear D. The germline V and J ends were trimmed by 5 bases and 6 bases, with 20 bases remaining between them. Germline V gives CDR1 SGHAT, CDR2 FQNNGV. This CDR3 region has 16 residues. The CDR3 coding sequence is TGTGCCAGCAGCCACCGGGCTCCCACTGGGGTCAATGAGCAGTTCTTC. The encoded protein is CASSHRAPTGVNEQFF.

The chain uses TRBV7-2 and TRBJ2-2; 9 bases match TRBD1. The CDR3 covers 15 residues. With V trimmed by 5 bases and J by 6 bases, 7 bases remained unmatched. CDR1 SGHTA and CDR2 FQGNSA come from the germline V gene. The CDR3 protein is CASSPGTGLSGELFF. The CDR3 DNA is TGTGCCAGCAGCCCGGGGACAGGGCTATCCGGGGAGCTGTTTTTT.

The CDR3 is CASKKTGTLSSPLHF. The CDR3 region has the DNA TGTGCCAGCAAGAAGACCGGGACCCTTAGTTCACCCCTCCACTTT. The chain employs TRBV7-6 and TRBJ1-6, with D maybe TRBD1 (5 bases). The V gene's germline CDR1 is SGHVS and CDR2 FNYEAQ. This CDR3 has 15 residues. The ends were cut back, 7 bases at V and 9 bases at J, with 19 bases in the middle. Full variable domain (rest looked up from reference TRBV7-6 and TRBJ1-6): GAGVSQSPRYKVTKRGQDVALRCDPISGHVSLYWYRQALGQGPEFLTYFNYEAQQDKSGLPNDRFSAERPEGSISTLTIQRTEQRDSAMYRCASKKTGTLSSPLHFGNGTRLTVT.

This clone was seen a few times. The genes are TRBV27 and TRBJ2-3; 12 nucleotides match TRBD2. The CDR3 runs to 16 residues. Germline lookup yields CDR1 MNHEY and CDR2 SMNVEV (reference sequence). V shed 10 bases and J 2 bases; nucleotides not matched to a gene: 10. The CDR3 here is CATGLAGPYTTDTQYF. The CDR3 DNA is TGTGCCACAGGACTAGCGGGACCATACACCACAGATACGCAGTATTTT.

The V and J genes are TRBV28 and TRBJ2-4; 8 nucleotides line up with TRBD1. CDR1 is MDHEN, CDR2 SYDVKM, per germline. The CDR3 length is 15 residues. The trim removed 4 bases at V and 2 bases at J, leaving 4 bases unmatched. The CDR3 DNA reads TGTGCCAGCAGTTCAGGGGGCGTGACCAAAAACATTCAGTACTTC. This encodes CASSSGGVTKNIQYF.

This clone was picked up a small number of times. The sample holds other DNA sequences that translate to the same CDR3. This chain joins TRBV27 and TRBJ1-1, with D possibly being TRBD1 (5 bases). Per germline, CDR1 MNHEY and CDR2 SMNVEV (reference sequence). The germline V and J ends were trimmed by 2 bases and 5 bases, with 12 bases remaining between them. CDR3 length: 14 amino acids. The CDR3 DNA follows: TGTGCCAGCAGTTTAGAGGGGCTTTCGACTGAAGCTTTCTTT. As protein: CASSLEGLSTEAFF.

This clone is deemed large. The chain combines TRBV7-9 with TRBJ1-2, with TRBD1 as a possible D gene (6 bases). Germline V gives CDR1 SEHNR, CDR2 FQNEAQ (reference sequence). V lost 3 bases to trimming and J lost 4 bases, with 18 bases between them. The CDR3 extends over 16 amino acids. CDR3 sequence (DNA): TGTGCCAGCAGCTTCTTCTACAGGGACCAATTCTATGGCTACACCTTC. Protein sequence: CASSFFYRDQFYGYTF.

This clone was observed a few times. The chain is built from TRBV20-1 and TRBJ2-7; 9 bases line up with TRBD1. Germline trimming cut 0 bases from V and 1 base from J; bases unmatched to any gene: 7. CDR3 size: 16 residues. CDR1 DFQATT and CDR2 SNEGSKA come from the germline V gene (reference sequence). The CDR3 DNA reads TGCAGTGCTAGAGATGACAGGGGGTTAGTATCCTACGAGCAGTACTTC. Its protein product is CSARDDRGLVSYEQYF.

A few counts support this clone. J is TRBJ2-1 and V is TRBV5-5; TRBD2 matches 9 bases. Looked up from germline, CDR1 is SGHKS and CDR2 is YYEKEE (reference sequence). There are 15 residues in the CDR3. The trim removed 4 bases at V and 4 bases at J, leaving 6 bases unmatched. CDR3 amino acids: CASSPGTSRYNEQFF. The CDR3 region has the DNA TGTGCCAGCAGCCCCGGGACTAGCAGATACAATGAGCAGTTCTTC.